These 23 T cell receptor beta chains originate from one sample sequenced in a study of response to subunit inactivated influenza vaccine. Using its own MiXCR run on the RT-PCR reads, TCRdb lists one record per CDR3 protein. The sample holds fewer than 800,000 distinct CDR3 sequences, about a sixth seen once. The source was PBMCs from blood, collected about 11 days after vaccination. These receptors originate from a man aged 50 to 60 who received an inactivated influenza vaccine.

A few counts support this clonotype. The rearrangement joins TRBV29-1 to TRBJ2-5, with a tentative D call TRBD2 (6 bases). CDR1 SQVTM and CDR2 ANQGSEA come from the germline V gene. Trimming took off 1 base at V and 6 bases at J, with 12 bases between the two ends. There are 13 residues in the CDR3. The CDR3 spells CSVEGLVGQTQYF. For the CDR3, the DNA is TGCAGCGTTGAAGGACTAGTGGGTCAGACCCAGTACTTC.

This clonotype was detected only a few times. This chain links TRBV7-9 with TRBJ2-4; D uncertain. From germline, CDR1 is SEHNR and CDR2 FQNEAQ (reference sequence). This CDR3 comprises 14 residues. The V gene lost 6 bases and the J gene lost 0 bases, with 9 bases spanning the gap. The CDR3 is CASSAEIAKNIQYF. CDR3 nucleotides: TGTGCCAGCAGTGCGGAGATAGCCAAAAACATTCAGTACTTC.

This clonotype occurred a few times. The chain couples TRBV29-1 to TRBJ1-1; D gene unclear. Germline loops: CDR1 SQVTM, CDR2 ANQGSEA. This CDR3 comprises 13 residues. Trimming pared 3 bases from V and 4 bases from J, leaving 12 bases between. This chain's CDR3 is CSVDWASGTEAFF. CDR3 DNA sequence: TGCAGCGTTGATTGGGCGAGCGGCACTGAAGCTTTCTTT.

The V call is TRBV28, the J call TRBJ2-7; 8 nucleotides line up with TRBD1. V shed 2 bases and J 5 bases; nucleotides not matched to a gene: 5. The CDR3 runs to 14 residues. Germline lookup yields CDR1 MDHEN and CDR2 SYDVKM. CDR3 sequence (DNA): TGTGCCAGCAGTTTACCGGCAGGGGGCCACGAGCAGTACTTC. This encodes CASSLPAGGHEQYF.

The V and J genes are TRBV29-1 and TRBJ1-1, with D perhaps TRBD1 (5 bases). The V end was cut by 4 bases, the J end by 2 bases, with 17 bases between. This CDR3 is 15 amino acids long. Germline V gene lookup returns CDR1 SQVTM and CDR2 ANQGSEA. The CDR3 DNA follows: TGCAGCGTTGCCGGGGGGGTGAGATCCAACACTGAAGCTTTCTTT. As protein: CSVAGGVRSNTEAFF.

In its sample, this clonotype was seen a few times. The chain combines TRBV7-2 with TRBJ2-7, with 8 positions matching TRBD2. The V segment lost 5 bases and the J segment 6 bases; nucleotides outside the gene matches: 12. CDR1 SGHTA and CDR2 FQGNSA come from the germline V gene. This CDR3 has 15 amino acids. The CDR3 protein is CASSLTGTRGVEQYF. CDR3 sequence (DNA): TGTGCCAGCAGCCTCACCGGGACTAGAGGTGTCGAGCAGTACTTC.

About this clonotype itself: Germline and junction disagree at one end, which may indicate a read error. V is TRBV5-6 and J is TRBJ2-2; TRBD2 might be the D (5 bases). CDR1 and CDR2 from the germline V gene are SGHDT and YYEEEE. This CDR3 is 13 amino acids long. This chain's CDR3 is CASSLVGPGELCF. Written as DNA, the CDR3 is TGTGCCAGCAGCTTGGTTGGACCCGGGGAGCTGTGTTTT.

This clonotype was detected a few times. This rearrangement joins TRBV5-1 to TRBJ2-2; 8 bases agree with TRBD1. CDR3 size: 18 residues. Germline CDR1 SGHRS, CDR2 YFSETQ. The V and J ends lost 5 bases and 4 bases, in that order; junction bases with no gene match: 16. The CDR3 DNA follows: TGCGCCAGCAGTTCGCACACGGAGGACAGGGAAGTCACCGGGGAGCTGTTTTTT. This codes for CASSSHTEDREVTGELFF.

This clonotype was seen only a few times. This chain joins TRBV12-3 or TRBV12-4 and TRBJ2-1, with 13 bases identical to TRBD2. The CDR3 is made up of 18 amino acids. The V segment lost 0 bases and the J segment 7 bases; nucleotides outside the gene matches: 9. The CDR3 DNA reads TGTGCCAGCAGTTTAGCGATCAGACTAGCGGGAGGTGGGAATGAGCAGTTCTTC. This codes for CASSLAIRLAGGGNEQFF.

In this sample, this clonotype turned up a few times. Here the CDR3 reads CASNPPRGVLTDTQYF. The DNA for the CDR3 is TGTGCCAGCAATCCCCCGCGCGGGGTGTTGACAGATACGCAGTATTTT. The chain couples TRBV28 to TRBJ2-3, with D perhaps TRBD2 (6 bases). V gave up 7 bases and J gave up 3 bases, with 20 bases separating them. The length of the CDR3 is 16 residues. The germline gives CDR1 MDHEN, CDR2 SYDVKM.

J is TRBJ2-1 and V is TRBV2; D gene ambiguous. The CDR3 is 13 amino acids. Germline V gene sequence: CDR1 SNHLY, CDR2 FYNNEI. V lost 6 bases and J 3 bases, leaving 9 bases between the germline ends. DNA of the CDR3: TGTGCCAGCAGCTCAATTAGCTACAATGAGCAGTTCTTC. Amino acids: CASSSISYNEQFF.

This chain's CDR3 is CASGVETGLYNEQFF. DNA of the CDR3: TGCGCCAGCGGGGTTGAGACAGGTCTTTACAATGAGCAGTTCTTC. The chain joins TRBV5-1 to TRBJ2-1; tentative D call: TRBD1 (6 bases). The CDR3 has 15 amino acids. The germline gives CDR1 SGHRS, CDR2 YFSETQ. V lost 7 bases and J 4 bases, leaving 18 bases between the germline ends.

This chain connects TRBV12-3 or TRBV12-4 to TRBJ2-7; D is undetermined. V shed 6 bases and J shed 0 bases, with 9 bases lying between them. There are 13 residues in the CDR3. CDR3 sequence (DNA): TGTGCCAGCAGGGACCTACCCTCCTACGAGCAGTACTTC. This encodes CASRDLPSYEQYF.

This clonotype was seen more than once but under ten times. The V and J genes are TRBV6-5 and TRBJ1-2, with D unresolved. Germline-derived CDR1 and CDR2 are MNHEY and SVGAGI. V dropped 2 bases and J dropped 5 bases, with 9 bases sitting between them. This CDR3 region has 13 residues. The CDR3 region has the DNA TGTGCCAGCAGTTACACTGGGTGGTATGGCTACACCTTC. This translates into CASSYTGWYGYTF.

This chain links TRBV11-2 with TRBJ2-6, with D uncertain. This CDR3 has 19 residues. Germline CDR1 is SGHAT and CDR2 is FQNNGV. Between the trimmed V and J ends, which lost 3 bases and 1 base, there was a span of 19 bases. The CDR3 loop reads CASSFGSGRPGSGANVLTF. DNA of the CDR3: TGTGCCAGCAGCTTCGGCTCAGGTAGACCAGGTTCTGGGGCCAACGTCCTGACTTTC.

This clonotype was recorded a few times. The rearrangement links TRBV9 to TRBJ2-1; 11 bases fit TRBD2. This CDR3 comprises 17 residues. CDR1 SGDLS and CDR2 YYNGEE come from the germline V gene. V lost 0 bases and J lost 12; bases outside the gene matches: 14. CDR3 DNA: TGTGCCAGCAGCGTAGGGACTAGCGGGCTATTGGGGTATGGGCAGTTCTTC. Translating it yields CASSVGTSGLLGYGQFF.

A few counts support this clonotype. The V gene is TRBV20-1, the J gene TRBJ2-7, with TRBD2 identical over 10 bases. V was pared by 6 bases and J by 1 base, with 12 bases of the junction left unmatched. The CDR3 length is 16 residues. From germline, CDR1 is DFQATT and CDR2 SNEGSKA (reference sequence). The CDR3 is CSATGASGGHSYEQYF. CDR3 in DNA: TGCAGTGCAACGGGGGCTAGCGGGGGCCATTCCTACGAGCAGTACTTC.

The genes are TRBV6-2 or TRBV6-3 and TRBJ1-5; D remains ambiguous. The CDR3 is 14 amino acids. CDR1 and CDR2 (germline): MNHEY, SVGEGT. Trimming removed 2 bases at V and 4 bases at J, with 9 bases between. CDR3 bases: TGTGCCAGCAGTTACATGGACTGGAATCAGCCCCAGCATTTT. Translation gives CASSYMDWNQPQHF.

This rearrangement joins TRBV2 to TRBJ2-1; D is undetermined. Germline CDR1 and CDR2: SNHLY and FYNNEI. Trimming left V 0 bases short and J 3 bases short, with 6 bases between. The CDR3 contains 14 residues. CDR3 amino acids: CASSEAPDYNEQFF. The CDR3 coding sequence is TGTGCCAGCAGTGAAGCCCCAGACTACAATGAGCAGTTCTTC. The full variable domain, rest sourced from reference TRBV2 and TRBJ2-1, is EPEVTQTPSHQVTQMGQEVILRCVPISNHLYFYWYRQILGQKVEFLVSFYNNEISEKSEIFDDQFSVERPDGSNFTLKIRSTKLEDSAMYFCASSEAPDYNEQFFGPGTRLTVL.

This clonotype was found a few times. V and J are TRBV10-3 and TRBJ1-3; TRBD1 matches 8 bases. The CDR3 is made up of 15 amino acids. Per germline, CDR1 ENHRY and CDR2 SYGVKD. Germline trimming cut 2 bases from V and 2 bases from J; bases unmatched to any gene: 2. The CDR3 region has the DNA TGTGCCATCAGTGAGACAGGGGGAGCTGGAAACACCATATATTTT. As protein: CAISETGGAGNTIYF.

A few counts support this clonotype. The chain is built from TRBV3-1 and TRBJ2-3, with a weak D call TRBD2 (5 bases). Germline V lookup: CDR1 LGHDT, CDR2 YNNKEL (reference sequence). V dropped 1 base and J dropped 3 bases, with 14 bases sitting between them. The CDR3 contains 16 residues. Written as DNA, the CDR3 is TGTGCCAGCAGCCAAGCAACGGGGATACAAACAGATACGCAGTATTTT. Protein: CASSQATGIQTDTQYF.

V usage is TRBV6-1 and J usage is TRBJ1-1, with D possibly matching TRBD1 (5 bases). Germline CDR1 MNHNS, CDR2 SASEGT. Trimming shortened V by 6 bases and J by 5 bases, and 13 bases separated the two germline ends. CDR3 length: 13 residues. This CDR3 reads CASRLLAGTEAFF. CDR3 nucleotides: TGTGCCAGCAGACTCCTTGCAGGGACTGAAGCTTTCTTT.

The rearrangement links TRBV3-1 to TRBJ2-1; D is tentatively TRBD1 or TRBD2 (5 bases each). The CDR3 contains 15 residues. From germline, CDR1 is LGHDT and CDR2 YNNKEL (reference sequence). V gave up 0 bases and J gave up 12 bases, with 18 bases separating them. CDR3 coding DNA: TGTGCCAGCAGCCAAGAGGGGAAGGGACGGGTGCGGCAGTTCTTC. Protein product: CASSQEGKGRVRQFF.